These T cell receptor beta chains were read from a single sample in a study of T cells expressing NK-cell markers. TCRdb re-called the 5' RACE reads and shows each CDR3 protein once, DNA omitted. The repertoire table contains roughly 180,000 distinct CDR3 sequences. Sample: blood T cells: a sorted CD56 or NKG2C T cell subset, CD4+ or CD8+ T cells, or bulk PBMC T cells (not recorded which). These receptors were taken from a man aged 18 to 69 in good health. Both conserved end residues are part of each CDR3. Clone size is not always given. Where it is, it says once, few, many or a class for expanded clones.

TRBJ2-2	TRBV5-8	.	CASSLVVANTGELFF
TRBJ1-4	TRBV12-3/TRBV12-4	.	CASSLWAGEKLFF
TRBJ2-5	TRBV5-1	.	CASSLRDHLFQETQYF
TRBJ1-2	TRBV12-3/TRBV12-4	.	CASSAEVYYGYTF
TRBJ2-1	TRBV27	large	CASSFTSGGEQFF
TRBJ2-5	TRBV2	.	CASRTLGTQETQYF
TRBJ1-6	TRBV9	.	CASSVGTGGNSPLHF
TRBJ2-1	TRBV20-1	.	CSARDGRGWSGGHSSYNEQFF
TRBJ2-1	TRBV13	.	CASSPIQGLVNEQFF
TRBJ2-7	TRBV6-5	.	CASSSEWTGNYEQYF